This T cell receptor (beta chain) came from a study of Ad26.COV2.S vaccination and SARS-CoV-2 variants. Whole-study findings and limits: Whether participants received vaccine or placebo, their non-spike TCR breadth was similar. There was a possibility that the TCR breadth and depth analyses underestimated total T cell responses. Post-vaccination spike-specific CD8+ and CD4+ T cell responses reportedly had substantial breadth.

Sequencing was performed with immunoSEQ multiplex PCR; in TCRdb, only in-frame clones are kept and a portion is missing. The repertoire holds approximately 140,000 clones, with more than 80% as singletons. The length of the CDR3 is 11 residues. Germline trimming cut 8 bases from V and 8 bases from J; bases unmatched to any gene: 5. Germline CDR1 and CDR2: LNHDA and SQIVND (reference sequence). Turning to this clone: Its specificity is not known.

This chain links TRBV19 with TRBJ1-2; 7 bases map to TRBD1. The receptor was derived from a human donor who had recovered from COVID-19. Source: peripheral blood, taken after recovery from COVID-19. Here the CDR3 DNA reads TGTGCCAGTCGAGGGGGCTGGGGCTACACCTTC. It specifies CASRGGWGYTF.